This entry concerns a single T cell receptor beta chain. As yet, its antigen is unknown. The data belong to a study of PD-1 blockade in mismatch repair-deficient tumors. Study at large: All were previously treated, progressing patients with approximately 11 mismatch repair-deficient cancer types.

TCR sequencing covered a few patients who responded to pembrolizumab. Study results and limitations: After pembrolizumab, tumor-resident clones rose rapidly, then generally contracted before radiologic responses.

Germline CDR1 is LNHDA and CDR2 is SQIVND (reference sequence). Trimming cost V 6 bases and J 3 bases, with 11 bases left between them. The CDR3 totals 13 residues. The table came from immunoSEQ multiplex PCR; TCRdb's copy has only in-frame clones and leaves some out. Here the sample spans about 79,000 clones, roughly 80% being singletons. The input for sequencing was peripheral blood, taken 44 weeks after starting pembrolizumab. This TCR was recovered from an adult with mismatch repair-deficient cancer. This sequence joins TRBV19 and TRBJ2-5, with D perhaps TRBD2 (6 bases). CDR3 sequence (DNA): TGTGCCAGTAGCCCGGAGGGGAAAGAGACCCAGTACTTC. This sequence encodes CASSPEGKETQYF.